This T cell receptor beta chain derives from a study of CD8 T cells in ankylosing spondylitis. Study observations and caveats: A motif in TCR beta, a set of fewer than ten highly homologous variants, appeared characteristic of ankylosing spondylitis blood. Past studies reported some motif variants in reactive arthritis synovial fluid and blood. Matched synovial fluid from ankylosing spondylitis patients was reported to be enriched for disease-linked clones.

Molecular-barcoded quantitative 5'-RACE produced these TCR beta libraries. TCRdb analysed the 5' RACE reads with MiXCR anew, one entry per CDR3 protein. Here the sample spans around 25,000 distinct CDR3 sequences, less than 3% being singletons. In its sample, this clonotype was seen many times. Its antigen is undetermined. The germline CDR1 and CDR2 sequences are SGDLS and YYNGEE. V was trimmed by 0 bases and J by 1 base, leaving 8 bases between them. The CDR3 totals 15 residues. The source material was blood, either unsorted or a sorted T cell fraction (not recorded which). V gene TRBV9 combines with J gene TRBJ2-1; D gene uncertain. This sequence originates from a female donor with ankylosing spondylitis or in good health (not recorded which). The CDR3 sequence is CASSVDWNSYNEQFF. DNA for the CDR3: TGTGCCAGCAGCGTAGATTGGAATTCCTACAATGAGCAGTTCTTC.